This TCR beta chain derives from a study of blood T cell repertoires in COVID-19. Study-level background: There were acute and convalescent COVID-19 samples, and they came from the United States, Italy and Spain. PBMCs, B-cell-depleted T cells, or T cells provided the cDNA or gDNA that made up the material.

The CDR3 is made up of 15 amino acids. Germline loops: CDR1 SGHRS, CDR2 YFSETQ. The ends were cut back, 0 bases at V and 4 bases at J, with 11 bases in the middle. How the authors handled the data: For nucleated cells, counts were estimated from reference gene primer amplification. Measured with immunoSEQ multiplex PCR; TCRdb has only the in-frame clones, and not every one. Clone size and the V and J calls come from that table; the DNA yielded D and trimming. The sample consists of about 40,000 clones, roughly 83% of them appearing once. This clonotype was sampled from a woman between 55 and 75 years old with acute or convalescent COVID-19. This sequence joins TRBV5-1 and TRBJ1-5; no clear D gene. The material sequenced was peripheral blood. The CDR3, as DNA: TGCGCCAGCAGCTTGGACGGAGAGCAAAATCAGCCCCAGCATTTT. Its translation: CASSLDGEQNQPQHF.